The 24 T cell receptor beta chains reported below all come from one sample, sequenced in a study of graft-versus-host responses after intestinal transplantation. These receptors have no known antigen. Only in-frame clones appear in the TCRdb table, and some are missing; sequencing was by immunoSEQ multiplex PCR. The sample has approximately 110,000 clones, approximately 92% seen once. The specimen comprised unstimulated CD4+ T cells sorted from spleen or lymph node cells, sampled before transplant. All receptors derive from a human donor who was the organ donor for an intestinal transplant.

The CDR3 sequence is CASSQDPRGRRDTGELFF. Here the CDR3 DNA reads TGTGCCAGCAGCCAAGATCCCAGGGGACGGCGGGACACCGGGGAGCTGTTTTTT. This chain connects TRBV14 to TRBJ2-2; possibly TRBD1 for D (6 bases). The CDR3 length is 18 residues. Germline V CDR1 and CDR2: SGHDN, FVKESK. V shed 0 bases and J shed 3 bases, with 17 bases lying between them.

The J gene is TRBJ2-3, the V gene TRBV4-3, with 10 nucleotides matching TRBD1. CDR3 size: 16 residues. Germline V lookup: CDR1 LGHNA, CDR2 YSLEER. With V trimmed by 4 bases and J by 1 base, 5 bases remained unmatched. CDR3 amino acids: CASSPRGTGGTDTQYF. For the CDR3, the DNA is TGCGCCAGCAGCCCACGTGGGACAGGGGGCACAGATACGCAGTATTTT.

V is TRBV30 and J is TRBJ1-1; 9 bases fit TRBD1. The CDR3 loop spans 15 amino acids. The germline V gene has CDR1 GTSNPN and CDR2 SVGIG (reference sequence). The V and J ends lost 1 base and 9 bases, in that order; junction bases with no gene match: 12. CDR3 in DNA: TGTGCCTGGAGTGGAAACACCGGGACAGGGCGTAAAGCTTTCTTT. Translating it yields CAWSGNTGTGRKAFF.

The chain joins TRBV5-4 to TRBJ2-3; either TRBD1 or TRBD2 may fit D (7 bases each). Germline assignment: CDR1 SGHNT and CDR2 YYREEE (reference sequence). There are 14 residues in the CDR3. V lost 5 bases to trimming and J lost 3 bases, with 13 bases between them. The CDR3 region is CASRPGGGTDTQYF. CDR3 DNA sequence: TGTGCCAGCAGGCCAGGGGGGGGGACAGATACGCAGTATTTT.

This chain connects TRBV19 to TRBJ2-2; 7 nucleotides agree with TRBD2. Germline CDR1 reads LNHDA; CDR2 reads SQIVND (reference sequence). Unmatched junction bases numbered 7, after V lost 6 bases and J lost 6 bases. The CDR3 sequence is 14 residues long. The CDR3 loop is CASSWEGPPGELFF. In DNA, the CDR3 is TGTGCCAGTAGCTGGGAGGGACCGCCCGGGGAGCTGTTTTTT.

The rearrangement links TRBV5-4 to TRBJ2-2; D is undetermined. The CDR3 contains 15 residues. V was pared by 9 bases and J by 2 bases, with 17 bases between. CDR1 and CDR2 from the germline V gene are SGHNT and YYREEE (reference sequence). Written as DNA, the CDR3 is TGTGCCACGACACTCGATCATGAAAACACCGGGGAGCTGTTTTTT. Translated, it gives CATTLDHENTGELFF.

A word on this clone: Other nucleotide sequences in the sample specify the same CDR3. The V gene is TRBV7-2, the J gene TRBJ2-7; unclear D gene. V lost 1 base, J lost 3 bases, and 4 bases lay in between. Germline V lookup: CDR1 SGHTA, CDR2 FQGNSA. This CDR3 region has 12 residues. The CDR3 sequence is CASSLVGYEQYF. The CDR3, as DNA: TGTGCCAGCAGCTTAGTGGGCTACGAGCAGTACTTC.

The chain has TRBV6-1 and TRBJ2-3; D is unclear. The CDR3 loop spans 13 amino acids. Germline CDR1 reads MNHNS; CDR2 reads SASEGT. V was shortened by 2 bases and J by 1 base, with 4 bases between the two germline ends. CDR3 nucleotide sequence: TGTGCCAGCAGTGAACAGGGCACAGATACGCAGTATTTT. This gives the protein CASSEQGTDTQYF.

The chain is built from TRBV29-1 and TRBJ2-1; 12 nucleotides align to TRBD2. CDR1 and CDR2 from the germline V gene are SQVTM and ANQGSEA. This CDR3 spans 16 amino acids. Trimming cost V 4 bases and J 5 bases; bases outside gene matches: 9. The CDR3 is CSVAKLAGGSHNEQFF. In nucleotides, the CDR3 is TGCAGCGTTGCTAAACTAGCGGGAGGTTCCCACAATGAGCAGTTCTTC.

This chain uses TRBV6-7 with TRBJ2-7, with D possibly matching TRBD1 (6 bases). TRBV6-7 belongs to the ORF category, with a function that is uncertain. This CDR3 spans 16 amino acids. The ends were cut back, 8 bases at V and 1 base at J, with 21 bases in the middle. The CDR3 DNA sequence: TGTGCCAGCCAAAAAAAAACAGGGTATTGGTCCTACGAGCAGTACTTC. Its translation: CASQKKTGYWSYEQYF.

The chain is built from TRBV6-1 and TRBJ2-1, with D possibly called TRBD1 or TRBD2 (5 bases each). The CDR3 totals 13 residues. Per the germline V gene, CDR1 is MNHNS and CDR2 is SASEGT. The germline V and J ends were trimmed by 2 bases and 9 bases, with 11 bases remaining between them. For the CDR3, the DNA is TGTGCCAGCAGTGAACAGGGAGTTGGTGAGCAGTTCTTC. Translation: CASSEQGVGEQFF.

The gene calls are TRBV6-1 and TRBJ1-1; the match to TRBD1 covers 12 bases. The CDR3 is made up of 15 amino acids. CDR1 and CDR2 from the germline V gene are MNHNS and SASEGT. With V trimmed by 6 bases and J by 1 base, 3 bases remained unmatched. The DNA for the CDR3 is TGTGCCAGCAGCCGGGACAGGGGGCCGAACACTGAAGCTTTCTTT. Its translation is CASSRDRGPNTEAFF.

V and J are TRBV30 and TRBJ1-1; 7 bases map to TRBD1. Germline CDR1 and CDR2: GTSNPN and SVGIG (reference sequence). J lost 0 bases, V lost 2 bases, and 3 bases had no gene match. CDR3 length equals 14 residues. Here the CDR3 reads CAWSLTGVNTEAFF. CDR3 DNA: TGTGCCTGGAGTTTAACAGGGGTGAACACTGAAGCTTTCTTT.

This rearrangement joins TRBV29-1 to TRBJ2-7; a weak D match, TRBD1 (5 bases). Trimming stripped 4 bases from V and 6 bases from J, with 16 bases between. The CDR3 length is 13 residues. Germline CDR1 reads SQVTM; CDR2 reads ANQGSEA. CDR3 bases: TGCAGCGTTGTCGGGCAGCAAAGGGGCGAGCAGTACTTC. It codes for CSVVGQQRGEQYF.

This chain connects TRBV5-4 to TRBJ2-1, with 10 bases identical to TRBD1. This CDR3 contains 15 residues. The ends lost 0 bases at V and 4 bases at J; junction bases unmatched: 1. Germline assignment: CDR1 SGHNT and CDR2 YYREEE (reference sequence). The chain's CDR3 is CASSLGQGAYNEQFF. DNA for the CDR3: TGTGCCAGCAGCTTGGGACAGGGGGCGTACAATGAGCAGTTCTTC.

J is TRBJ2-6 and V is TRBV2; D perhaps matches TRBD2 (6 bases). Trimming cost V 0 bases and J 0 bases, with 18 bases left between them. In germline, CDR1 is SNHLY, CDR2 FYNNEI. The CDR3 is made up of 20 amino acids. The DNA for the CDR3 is TGTGCCAGCAGTGAAGCAGAAGCGGGCGTTAATTACTCTGGGGCCAACGTCCTGACTTTC. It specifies CASSEAEAGVNYSGANVLTF.

DNA for the CDR3: TGTGCCAGTAGGGCGGGACAGAGCATGAACACTGAAGCTTTCTTT. Translated: CASRAGQSMNTEAFF. The V gene is TRBV19, the J gene TRBJ1-1; 7 positions match TRBD1. The CDR3 runs to 15 residues. Trimming removed 6 bases from V and 0 bases from J; junction bases left unmatched: 7. Germline loops: CDR1 LNHDA, CDR2 SQIVND (reference sequence).

The CDR3 sequence is CASRRGKTGELFF. In nucleotides, the CDR3 is TGTGCCAGTCGGAGGGGGAAGACCGGGGAGCTGTTTTTT. The chain couples TRBV19 to TRBJ2-2; D possibly uses TRBD1 or TRBD2 (6 bases each). Germline CDR1 LNHDA, CDR2 SQIVND (reference sequence). The CDR3 covers 13 residues. Between the trimmed V and J ends, which lost 8 bases and 5 bases, there was a span of 12 bases.

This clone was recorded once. The CDR3 sequence is CATSRDGVTYEQYF. The CDR3 DNA follows: TGTGCCACCAGCAGAGATGGAGTCACCTACGAGCAGTACTTC. The chain links TRBV15 to TRBJ2-7; no clear D gene. Deletions cut 0 bases from V and 2 bases from J, with 8 bases between. There are 14 residues in the CDR3. Per the germline V gene, CDR1 is LNHNV and CDR2 is YYDKDF (reference sequence).

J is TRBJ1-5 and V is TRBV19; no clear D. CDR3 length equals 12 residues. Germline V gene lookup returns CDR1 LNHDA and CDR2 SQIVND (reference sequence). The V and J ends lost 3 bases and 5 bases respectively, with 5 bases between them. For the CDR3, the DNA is TGTGCCAGTAGTATCCTTGATCAGCCCCAGCATTTT. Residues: CASSILDQPQHF. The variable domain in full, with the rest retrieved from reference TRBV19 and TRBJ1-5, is DGGITQSPKYLFRKEGQNVTLSCEQNLNHDAMYWYRQDPGQGLRLIYYSQIVNDFQKGDIAEGYSVSREKKESFPLTVTSAQKNPTAFYLCASSILDQPQHFGDGTRLSIL.

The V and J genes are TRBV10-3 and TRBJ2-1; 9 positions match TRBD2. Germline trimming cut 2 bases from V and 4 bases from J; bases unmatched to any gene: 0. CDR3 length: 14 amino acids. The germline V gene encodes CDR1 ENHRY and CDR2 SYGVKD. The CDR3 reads CAISETSGYNEQFF. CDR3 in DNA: TGTGCCATCAGTGAGACTAGCGGGTACAATGAGCAGTTCTTC.

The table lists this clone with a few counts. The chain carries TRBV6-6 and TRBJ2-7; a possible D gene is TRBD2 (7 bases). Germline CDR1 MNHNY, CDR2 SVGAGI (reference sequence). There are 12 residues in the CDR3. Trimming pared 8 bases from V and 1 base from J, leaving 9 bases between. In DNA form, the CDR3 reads TGTGCCAGCGCGGGGGCGTCCTACGAGCAGTACTTC. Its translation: CASAGASYEQYF.

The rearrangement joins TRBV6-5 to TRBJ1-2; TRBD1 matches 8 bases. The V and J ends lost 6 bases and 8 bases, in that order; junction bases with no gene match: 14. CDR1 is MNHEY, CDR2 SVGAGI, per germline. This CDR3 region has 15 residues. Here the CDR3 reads CASSRLGTGEGGYTF. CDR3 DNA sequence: TGTGCCAGCAGCCGACTCGGGACAGGCGAGGGCGGCTACACCTTC.

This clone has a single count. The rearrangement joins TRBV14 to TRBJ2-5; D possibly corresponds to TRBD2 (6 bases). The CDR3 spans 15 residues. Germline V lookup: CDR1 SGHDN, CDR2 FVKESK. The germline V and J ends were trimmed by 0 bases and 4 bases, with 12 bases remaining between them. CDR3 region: CASSQDAGQRETQYF. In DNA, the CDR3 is TGTGCCAGCAGCCAAGATGCGGGGCAGAGAGAGACCCAGTACTTC.